This entry describes one T cell receptor (beta chain). This could be a read error, since a much larger clone is one nucleotide away. The CDR3 does not end in the conserved phenylalanine or tryptophan, so this is likely a read error. These data are taken from a study of regulatory T cells in long-lasting Graves disease. CDR3 length equals 14 residues. Germline V CDR1 and CDR2: SNHLY, FYNNEI. V lost 4 bases, J lost 1 base, and 11 bases lay in between. The time point here: newly diagnosed GD, antithyroid drugs for less than 3 months. RNA extracted from PBMCs served as the sequencing template. To make TCR beta libraries, researchers used iRepertoire HTBI primers and Arm-PCR of CDR3 regions. MiXCR was run by TCRdb on the multiplex PCR reads, yielding one entry per CDR3 protein. The sample consists of some 450,000 distinct CDR3 sequences, 16% of them appearing once. These data also formed part of another study, on T cells in Graves' hyperthyroidism and ophthalmopathy. From that study: The HTBI primer set drove a first-round RT-PCR of the TCR CDR3. Blood shared most expanded thyroid clonotypes above 0.001.

The TCR comes from a woman aged 30 to 39 with Graves disease. Material: peripheral blood mononuclear cells (PBMCs), obtained at new diagnosis, from a patient treated with antithyroid drugs. This chain uses TRBV2 with TRBJ2-7, with D perhaps matching TRBD2 (6 bases). CDR3 sequence: CASSGASASYEQYL. The CDR3 coding sequence is TGTGCCAGCAGTGGGGCTAGCGCGTCCTACGAGCAGTACCTC.